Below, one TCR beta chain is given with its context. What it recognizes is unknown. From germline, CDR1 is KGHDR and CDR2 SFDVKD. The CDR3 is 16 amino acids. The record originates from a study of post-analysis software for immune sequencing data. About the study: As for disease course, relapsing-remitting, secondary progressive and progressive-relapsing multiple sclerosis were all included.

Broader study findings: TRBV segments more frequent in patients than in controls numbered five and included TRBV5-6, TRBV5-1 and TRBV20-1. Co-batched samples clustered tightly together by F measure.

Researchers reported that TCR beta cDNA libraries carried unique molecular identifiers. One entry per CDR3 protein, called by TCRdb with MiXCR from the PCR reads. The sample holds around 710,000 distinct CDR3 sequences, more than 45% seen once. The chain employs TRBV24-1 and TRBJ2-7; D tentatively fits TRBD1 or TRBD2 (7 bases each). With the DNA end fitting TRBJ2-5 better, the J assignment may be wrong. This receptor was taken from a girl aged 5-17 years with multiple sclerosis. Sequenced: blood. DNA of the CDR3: TGTGCCACCAGTCCGGGGGGCAGGGGGATTTCGGAGACCCAGTACTTC. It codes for CATSPGGRGISETQYF.